These T cell receptor beta chains were read from a single sample in a study of HIV-infected patients and healthy controls. TCRdb re-called the 5' RACE reads with MiXCR, one entry per CDR3 protein. The top ten clones hold around 23% of a sample with around 5,300 distinct CDR3 sequences, approximately 20% of them seen once. Material: blood, obtained before antiretroviral therapy. All receptors come from an adult with HIV infection. Each CDR3 is given with its conserved first and last residue. Each record gives: V gene, D gene, J gene, clone size, CDR3 protein, CDR3 DNA. The D gene is left open where the match is weak. Rows may omit the clone size; those that give it use once, few, many or a size class.

>TRBV5-1|NA|TRBJ2-7|medium-sized
CASSHYGTDPYEQYF
TGCGCCAGCAGCCACTACGGGACGGACCCCTACGAGCAGTACTTC
>TRBV5-1|NA|TRBJ1-6|NA
CASTLGPGDNSPLHF
TGCGCCAGCACTCTTGGGCCAGGGGATAATTCACCCCTCCACTTT
>TRBV5-4|NA|TRBJ2-7|NA
CASSLAGQGIGYEQYF
TGTGCCAGCAGCTTGGCGGGTCAGGGGATTGGGTACGAGCAGTACTTC
>TRBV11-1|TRBD1|TRBJ2-1|medium-sized
CASSAGTGGNPEQFF
TGTGCCAGCAGCGCCGGGACAGGGGGCAATCCAGAGCAGTTCTTC
>TRBV2|TRBD1|TRBJ2-1|many
CASSSGTDLSEQFF
TGTGCCAGCAGTTCCGGGACAGACCTTTCGGAGCAGTTCTTC
>TRBV27|NA|TRBJ1-2|many
CASSPERGSGVYGYTF
TGTGCCAGCAGCCCGGAGAGGGGAAGTGGGGTCTATGGCTACACCTTC
>TRBV11-2|NA|TRBJ2-6|NA
CASSLQVSGANVLTF
TGTGCCAGCAGCCTACAGGTCTCTGGGGCCAACGTCCTGACTTTC
>TRBV18|NA|TRBJ2-1|medium-sized
CASSPAPSHNEQFF
TGTGCCAGCTCACCGGCCCCTAGCCACAATGAGCAGTTCTTC
>TRBV30|NA|TRBJ2-3|medium-sized
CATGFTDTQYF
TGTGCCACAGGGTTTACAGATACGCAGTATTTT
>TRBV2|TRBD2|TRBJ2-3|medium-sized
CASSDPSGGAGGTDTQYF
TGTGCCAGCAGTGACCCTAGCGGGGGGGCCGGGGGGACAGATACGCAGTATTTT